Presented here are 3 T cell receptor beta chains from one specimen sequenced in a study of spatial heterogeneity in lung cancer. TCRdb processed the 5' RACE reads anew with MiXCR; each CDR3 protein has one entry. Counted here are around 40,000 distinct CDR3 sequences, approximately 6.3% occurring once; the ten biggest clones make up roughly 10%. Noted time point: sample taken at primary tumor resection. Tumor, nontumor lung or frozen PBMC supplied whole RNA that was sequenced unsorted. Sequences were derived from PBMCs, sampled at surgery. All receptors derive from a male donor with early-stage non-small cell lung cancer.

This clonotype was counted many times. J is TRBJ2-1 and V is TRBV12-3 or TRBV12-4, with 9 bases that match TRBD1. The CDR3 totals 16 residues. Unmatched junction bases numbered 6, after V lost 6 bases and J lost 0 bases. CDR3 sequence reads: CASRLGQGSSYNEQFF. The CDR3 DNA reads as TGTGCCAGCAGGCTCGGACAGGGGAGCTCCTACAATGAGCAGTTCTTC.

At least ten counts were recorded for this clonotype. This sequence joins TRBV18 and TRBJ1-5; perhaps TRBD1 as D (6 bases). The ends were cut back, 3 bases at V and 4 bases at J, with 13 bases in the middle. Germline V lookup: CDR1 KGHSH, CDR2 LQKENI. This CDR3 is built from 15 residues. CDR3 in amino acids: CASSPTSTGNQPQHF. For the CDR3, the DNA is TGTGCCAGCTCACCTACTAGTACAGGGAATCAGCCCCAGCATTTT.

This clonotype was detected ten times or more. This chain joins TRBV6-1 and TRBJ1-1; the D is unclear. V lost 1 base, J lost 1 base, and 1 base lay in between. Germline values: CDR1 MNHNS, CDR2 SASEGT. This CDR3 comprises 12 residues. The CDR3 DNA is TGTGCCAGCAGTGAAGGGAACACTGAAGCTTTCTTT. Residues: CASSEGNTEAFF.